The clone carrying this TCR beta chain came up a few times. Its antigen is not identified. The source of the sample is a study of response to subunit inactivated influenza vaccine. Findings and limits, study-wide: Few additional T cells are recruited per seasonal influenza vaccination, authors suggested.

V lost 0 bases and J 4 bases, leaving 10 bases between the germline ends. Germline V lookup: CDR1 SGHKS, CDR2 YYEKEE (reference sequence). The CDR3 covers 14 residues. MiXCR, applied by TCRdb to the RT-PCR reads, yields one record per CDR3 protein. The table records about 700,000 distinct CDR3 sequences, around 16% of them present only once. This specimen was PBMCs from blood, taken 11 to 12 days after vaccination. The chain joins TRBV5-5 to TRBJ1-2; no firm D call. The clonotype was recovered from a man aged 50 to 60 who received an inactivated influenza vaccine. CDR3 nucleotide sequence: TGTGCCAGCAGCTTGGACAGAAAATTCTATGGCTACACCTTC. It specifies CASSLDRKFYGYTF.